The text below deals with one TCR beta chain. The antigen is unknown. This sample is part of a study of siplizumab effects on memory and regulatory T cells. General study results and limits: Versus 25% to 30% in controls, the mappable alloreactive CD4+ clones averaged around 68% Treg-derived with siplizumab. The study found naive T cells seemingly more diverse than memory cells and seemingly major alloresponse contributors.

V gave up 7 bases and J gave up 9 bases; unmatched junction bases: 5. This CDR3 spans 13 amino acids. CDR1 and CDR2 from the germline V gene are LNHDA and SQIVND (reference sequence). Some 99,000 TCR templates were measured in each sample. TCRdb keeps only in-frame clones here, not all; method: immunoSEQ multiplex PCR. This sample has 85,000 to 130,000 clones, with more than 90% found just once. Sample: CD4+ T cells sorted from blood. V gene TRBV19 combines with J gene TRBJ2-1; 11 bases map to TRBD2. The TCR sequence derives from a human donor in good health. Some clones in this sample may be carry-over from other donors' samples. CDR3 sequence (DNA): TGTGCCAGTATAGCACTAGCGGGAGTTGAGCAGTTCTTC. This codes for CASIALAGVEQFF.